The 11 T cell receptor beta chains given below trace back to one sample, sequenced in a study of blood T cell repertoires in COVID-19. Sequencing used immunoSEQ multiplex PCR; TCRdb keeps in-frame clones, though not all of them. The table lists more than 250,000 clones, about 82% of them singletons. Sequenced material: peripheral blood. The receptor set was obtained from a woman in her 50s with acute or convalescent COVID-19.

V gene TRBV19 combines with J gene TRBJ2-3; D not certain. CDR3 length: 11 residues. Per germline, CDR1 LNHDA and CDR2 SQIVND (reference sequence). The germline V and J ends were trimmed by 8 bases and 5 bases, with 8 bases remaining between them. CDR3: CASAYRDTQYF. In DNA form, the CDR3 reads TGTGCCAGTGCTTACAGAGATACGCAGTATTTT. The variable domain in full, with the rest retrieved from reference TRBV19 and TRBJ2-3, is DGGITQSPKYLFRKEGQNVTLSCEQNLNHDAMYWYRQDPGQGLRLIYYSQIVNDFQKGDIAEGYSVSREKKESFPLTVTSAQKNPTAFYLCASAYRDTQYFGPGTRLTVL.

As to this clone: The germline gene is not matched at one end of the junction; a read error may be the cause. V usage is TRBV5-3 and J usage is TRBJ2-7; D is possibly TRBD2 (6 bases). TRBV5-3 is known as an ORF, though its function is uncertain. This CDR3 is 12 amino acids long. The CDR3 DNA follows: TGTGCCAGAAGCACGGAAGGGGACTTGCACTGGTTC. This gives the protein CARSTEGDLHWF.

V gene TRBV24-1 combines with J gene TRBJ2-1, with TRBD2 identical over 7 bases. V shed 5 bases and J 2 bases; nucleotides not matched to a gene: 5. Germline lookup yields CDR1 KGHDR and CDR2 SFDVKD. This CDR3 comprises 15 residues. Here the CDR3 reads CATSVSRGTYNEQFF. The CDR3 nucleotides are TGTGCCACCAGTGTATCGCGGGGGACCTACAATGAGCAGTTCTTC.

The rearrangement joins TRBV2 to TRBJ2-1; 8 nucleotides align to TRBD1. V lost 6 bases to trimming and J lost 9 bases; unmatched junction nucleotides: 4. The CDR3 has 12 amino acids. Germline V CDR1 and CDR2: SNHLY, FYNNEI. The CDR3 coding sequence is TGTGCCAGCAGAGGACAGGGCGGTGAGCAGTTCTTC. As protein: CASRGQGGEQFF.

The chain has TRBV4-3 and TRBJ2-5, with 9 bases that match TRBD2. CDR1 and CDR2 (germline): LGHNA, YSLEER. The V gene end was trimmed by 0 bases and the J gene end by 7 bases; junction bases not matched to a gene: 0. The CDR3 covers 13 residues. CDR3 coding DNA: TGCGCCAGCAGCCAAGAGCGGGGGGGGACCCAGTACTTC. Translated, it gives CASSQERGGTQYF.

The chain joins TRBV3-1 (or the pseudogene TRBV3-2) to TRBJ1-5; 11 bases map to TRBD1. The junction had 12 bases not matched to a gene; V was cut back by 1 base and J by 1 base. The length of the CDR3 is 20 residues. The germline V gene encodes CDR1 LGHDT and CDR2 YNNKEL (reference sequence). The CDR3 here is CASSQVLDRGRRGSNQPQHF. CDR3 nucleotide sequence: TGTGCCAGCAGCCAAGTGTTGGACAGGGGGCGCAGAGGGAGCAATCAGCCCCAGCATTTT.

This sequence joins TRBV19 and TRBJ2-7, with 7 bases aligning to TRBD1. The V gene's germline CDR1 is LNHDA and CDR2 SQIVND (reference sequence). V lost 5 bases to trimming and J lost 2 bases; unmatched junction nucleotides: 6. This CDR3 has 14 amino acids. The DNA for the CDR3 is TGTGCCAGTAGTGCTCCTGGACAGGCCTACGAGCAGTACTTC. Translation gives CASSAPGQAYEQYF. Looking up the rest from reference TRBV19 and TRBJ2-7 gives the full variable domain: DGGITQSPKYLFRKEGQNVTLSCEQNLNHDAMYWYRQDPGQGLRLIYYSQIVNDFQKGDIAEGYSVSREKKESFPLTVTSAQKNPTAFYLCASSAPGQAYEQYFGPGTRLTVT.

This clone was found a few times. The chain has TRBV19 and TRBJ2-3; 9 nucleotides line up with TRBD1. The V segment lost 6 bases and the J segment 6 bases; nucleotides outside the gene matches: 7. The CDR3 contains 14 residues. Germline-derived CDR1 and CDR2 are LNHDA and SQIVND (reference sequence). The CDR3 here is CASRVTGGGDTQYF. The CDR3 nucleotides are TGTGCCAGTAGGGTGACAGGGGGTGGGGATACGCAGTATTTT.

The genes are TRBV7-9 and TRBJ2-7, with 13 nucleotides matching TRBD2. The CDR3 contains 15 residues. V dropped 3 bases and J dropped 1; count of bases not matched to a gene: 0. CDR1 and CDR2 from the germline V gene are SEHNR and FQNEAQ (reference sequence). The CDR3 spells CASSLGLAGSYEQYF. CDR3 DNA: TGTGCCAGCAGCTTGGGACTAGCGGGATCCTACGAGCAGTACTTC.

This clone was detected only once. This chain connects TRBV2 to TRBJ2-7, with 7 bases aligning to TRBD1. The CDR3 has 14 residues. Germline lookup yields CDR1 SNHLY and CDR2 FYNNEI. The V and J ends lost 5 bases and 3 bases, in that order; junction bases with no gene match: 7. The CDR3 DNA reads TGTGCCAGCAGTCTTGGGACAGAGATCTACGAGCAGTACTTC. This codes for CASSLGTEIYEQYF.

This chain connects TRBV10-3 to TRBJ1-1; the D is unclear. The CDR3 sequence is 12 residues long. Trimming removed 4 bases from V and 1 base from J, with 4 bases in between. Germline CDR1 and CDR2: ENHRY and SYGVKD. CDR3 sequence: CAISGQNTEAFF. For the CDR3, the DNA is TGTGCCATCAGTGGTCAGAACACTGAAGCTTTCTTT.